Sequencing of this T cell receptor (beta chain) was carried out in a study of shared clonotypes between healthy human individuals. The overall study: Plates per donor: three CD4 naive, three CD4 memory, two CD8 naive, one CD8 memory. Study results and limitations: Among non-shared clonotypes, generation probabilities were lower than among those shared by all four donors. Among the subsets, naive ones generally showed larger estimated richness than memory ones.

As for this clone: Its antigen is currently unknown.

The length of the CDR3 is 14 residues. The ends lost 0 bases at V and 5 bases at J; junction bases unmatched: 5. Germline V gene lookup returns CDR1 SGHRS and CDR2 YFSETQ. Selected positively for CCR7 and CD45RO-negative, naive CD8 cells excluded terminally differentiated effector memory CD45RA+ cells. The material for each subset, its genomic DNA, was split evenly across several immunoSEQ plates. Clones were read by immunoSEQ multiplex PCR, and TCRdb kept only the in-frame ones, dropping some. The repertoire holds 2 million to 2.5 million clones, roughly 94% seen once, with 1% to 1.3% in the top ten.

This chain uses TRBV5-1 with TRBJ2-7; TRBD1 matches 7 bases. Sequencing was performed on naive CD8+ T cells sorted from blood. This receptor was obtained from a man aged 18 to 29 in good health. CDR3 region: CASSLGDRLDEQYF. The DNA of the CDR3 is TGCGCCAGCAGCTTGGGGGACAGACTCGACGAGCAGTACTTC.